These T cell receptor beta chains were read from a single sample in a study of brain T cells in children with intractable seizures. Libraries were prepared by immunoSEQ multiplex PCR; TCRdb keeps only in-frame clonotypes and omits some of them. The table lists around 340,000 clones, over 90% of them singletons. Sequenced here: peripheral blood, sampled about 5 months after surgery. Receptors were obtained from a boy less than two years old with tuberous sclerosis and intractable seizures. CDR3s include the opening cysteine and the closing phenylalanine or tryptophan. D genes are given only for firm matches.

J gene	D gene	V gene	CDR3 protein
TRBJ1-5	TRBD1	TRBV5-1	CASSTGQGNQPQHF
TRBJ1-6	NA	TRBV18	CASSPDTGRFNSPLHF
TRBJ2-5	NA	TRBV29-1	CSVEDRTTQETQYF
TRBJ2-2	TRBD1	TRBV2	CASSETGTGGELFF
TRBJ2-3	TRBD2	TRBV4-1	CASSQERRERADTQYF
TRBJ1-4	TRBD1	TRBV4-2	CASQPGQGYEKLFF
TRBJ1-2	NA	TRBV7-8	CASSLAQGGDGYTF
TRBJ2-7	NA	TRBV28	CASSLTAGGLSYEQYF
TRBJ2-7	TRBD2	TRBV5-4	CASSWTSGSYEQYF
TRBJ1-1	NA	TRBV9	CASSPGGRPEAFF
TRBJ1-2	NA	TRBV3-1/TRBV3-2	CASSQDRREGYTF
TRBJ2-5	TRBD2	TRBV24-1	CATSDVGGGTQYF
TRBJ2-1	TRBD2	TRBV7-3	CASSLAGVKNEQFF
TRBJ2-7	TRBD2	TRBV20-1	CSASRLAGGTYEQYF
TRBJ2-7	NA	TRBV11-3	CASSLYGSDYEQYF
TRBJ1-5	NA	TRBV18	CASSPLPGRQDGNQPQHF
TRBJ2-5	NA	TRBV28	CASSPYITGETQYF
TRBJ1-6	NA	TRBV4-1	CASSQDLGFDPLHF
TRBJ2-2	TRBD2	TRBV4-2	CASSQVMAGEDTGELFF
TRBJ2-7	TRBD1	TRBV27	CASSYPGQGGEQYF
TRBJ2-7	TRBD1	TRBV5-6	CASSSNNRGTFGEQYF